This paragraph reports one TCR beta chain. As yet, its antigen is unknown. A sample-barcoded 5' primer and a J-beta primer mix were used in a second PCR of roughly 7 to 11 cycles. TCRdb re-called the 5' RACE reads with MiXCR, one entry per CDR3 protein. The repertoire holds nearly 1 million distinct CDR3 sequences, with roughly 51% as singletons. This record belongs to a study of blood T cells in healthy people across ages. General study results and limits: The study could not conclusively compare naive and antigen-experienced cells, given its unsorted PBMCs. TCR beta diversity was tightly associated with the proportion of naive T cells.

This sequence originates from a woman aged 60-70 years in good health. The sequencing sample was made of blood.

The CDR3 loop is CASSPGQLPSYEQYF. As DNA, the CDR3 is TGTGCCAGCAGCCCAGGACAGTTACCCTCCTACGAGCAGTACTTC. V and J are TRBV27 and TRBJ2-7; weak D call: TRBD1 (6 bases). This CDR3 is 15 amino acids long. With 6 bases removed from V and 0 bases from J, the gap between germline ends came to 15 bases. Germline values: CDR1 MNHEY, CDR2 SMNVEV (reference sequence).